The sequence of this T cell receptor (beta chain) was determined in a study of shared clonotypes between healthy human individuals. Study information: Serving as donors were a couple of women and three men, whose ages spanned 18 to 49.

Clones were sequenced by immunoSEQ multiplex PCR, and TCRdb holds only the in-frame ones, with some missing. The table records 1.5 million to 2.5 million clones, about 94% of them present only once. Worth noting for this clone: Its antigen is undetermined.

General study findings and limits: Estimated richness was generally greater in naive than memory subsets.

CD8 cells classed as naive were CD45RO-negative and positively selected for CCR7, excluding terminally differentiated effector memory CD45RA+ cells. The receptor comes from a man between 18 and 29 years old in good health. Input material: naive CD8+ T cells sorted from blood.

The CDR3 loop is CASSQGGGWGEKLFF. As DNA, the CDR3 is TGCGCCAGCAGCCAAGGAGGGGGCTGGGGTGAAAAACTGTTTTTT. J is TRBJ1-4 and V is TRBV4-3, with TRBD1 matching over 7 bases. This CDR3 has 15 amino acids. J gave up 7 bases and V 1 base, and 6 bases lay outside the gene matches. Germline CDR1 is LGHNA and CDR2 is YSLEER.